These T cell receptor beta chains were read from a single sample in a study of shared clonotypes between healthy human individuals. Using immunoSEQ multiplex PCR, the repertoire was profiled, and TCRdb retains in-frame clones only, with some absent. Of about 1.5 million clones in the sample, around 98% were seen once. The sequenced sample was naive CD4+ T cells sorted from blood. These receptors were collected from a young man in good health. The CDR3 runs from the conserved cysteine through the conserved F or W. A D gene is named only where the DNA matches it firmly. The size of a clone is reported for some rows only, either as once, few or many, or as a class for expanded clones.

DNA: TGTGCCAGCAGCTCGGGACCGAGCACCTACTTC
CDR3: CASSSGPSTYF
size: .
V: TRBV5-4
J: TRBJ2-7
D: .

DNA: TGTGCCAGCAGCCAAGGCAGGGCGCCTAACTATGGCTACACCTTC
CDR3: CASSQGRAPNYGYTF
size: .
V: TRBV14
J: TRBJ1-2
D: .

DNA: TGCGCCAGCAGCCCGCCGGCCTCCGGGGGCTCTGGAAACACCATATATTTT
CDR3: CASSPPASGGSGNTIYF
size: .
V: TRBV5-1
J: TRBJ1-3
D: .

DNA: TGTGCCACCAGCAGAGATGGGGCCGCCCAGTACTTC
CDR3: CATSRDGAAQYF
size: .
V: TRBV15
J: TRBJ2-5
D: .

DNA: TGCGCCAGCAGAATCCTTAGCGGGGATTGGACCTACAATGAGCAGTTCTTC
CDR3: CASRILSGDWTYNEQFF
size: .
V: TRBV5-1
J: TRBJ2-1
D: TRBD2

DNA: TGTGCCAGCCGAAGGGTAGCGGGAGGCAATGAGCAGTTCTTC
CDR3: CASRRVAGGNEQFF
size: .
V: TRBV2
J: TRBJ2-1
D: TRBD2

DNA: TGCGCCAGCAGCCAAGATACGCGCGACTATGGCTACACCTTC
CDR3: CASSQDTRDYGYTF
size: .
V: TRBV4-3
J: TRBJ1-2
D: .

DNA: TGTGCCAGCAGTTTAGGGCAGCTGAACACCGGGGAGCTGTTTTTT
CDR3: CASSLGQLNTGELFF
size: once
V: TRBV28
J: TRBJ2-2
D: .

DNA: TGTGCCAGCAGCGTCCTTCCCGGGGCGCCCGTTTACTACAATGAGCAGTTCTTC
CDR3: CASSVLPGAPVYYNEQFF
size: .
V: TRBV9
J: TRBJ2-1
D: .

DNA: TGTGCCAGCAAACCAAATACCCAGAGAAACACTGAAGCTTTCTTT
CDR3: CASKPNTQRNTEAFF
size: .
V: TRBV7-9
J: TRBJ1-1
D: .

DNA: TGTGCCAGCAGCTTGGGGCCAGTCCCCAATGAGCAGTTCTTC
CDR3: CASSLGPVPNEQFF
size: .
V: TRBV7-2
J: TRBJ2-1
D: .

DNA: TGCGCCAGCGTCGGGCAGCCCGGGCAAGAGACCCAGTACTTC
CDR3: CASVGQPGQETQYF
size: .
V: TRBV5-1
J: TRBJ2-5
D: .

DNA: TGTGCCAGCTCACCACCGAAAGGGTTGAGCGAGCAGTACTTC
CDR3: CASSPPKGLSEQYF
size: .
V: TRBV18
J: TRBJ2-7
D: .

DNA: TGTGCCAGCAGCTTAGGACAGGGCTCCCCTACGCAGTATTTT
CDR3: CASSLGQGSPTQYF
size: .
V: TRBV7-9
J: TRBJ2-3
D: TRBD1

DNA: TGTGCCACGACACAGGGCTACGAGCAGTACTTC
CDR3: CATTQGYEQYF
size: once
V: TRBV6-1
J: TRBJ2-7
D: .

DNA: TGCGCCAGCAGCTTCATGGCCGGCGACAATGAGCAGTTCTTC
CDR3: CASSFMAGDNEQFF
size: .
V: TRBV5-1
J: TRBJ2-1
D: .

DNA: TGTGCCTGGAGTTACAACTCCTACGAGCAGTACTTC
CDR3: CAWSYNSYEQYF
size: .
V: TRBV30
J: TRBJ2-7
D: .

DNA: TGTGCCAGCAGCCAAGGACCCAGGGGTCGTTTCACAGATACGCAGTATTTT
CDR3: CASSQGPRGRFTDTQYF
size: .
V: TRBV14
J: TRBJ2-3
D: .

DNA: TGTGCCATCTCGCACAGGCCCGCTCGGACTAACACCGGGGAGCTGTTTTTT
CDR3: CAISHRPARTNTGELFF
size: .
V: TRBV10-3
J: TRBJ2-2
D: .

DNA: TGTGCCAGCAGGCGACTAGCGGGAAGCACAGATACGCAGTATTTT
CDR3: CASRRLAGSTDTQYF
size: .
V: TRBV2
J: TRBJ2-3
D: TRBD2

DNA: TGCGCCAGCAGCTACAACAGAGGCACCGGGGAGCTGTTTTTT
CDR3: CASSYNRGTGELFF
size: once
V: TRBV5-1
J: TRBJ2-2
D: .

DNA: TGTGCCAGCAGCTTAGGGTCACAGGGAATTTACGAGCAGTACTTC
CDR3: CASSLGSQGIYEQYF
size: .
V: TRBV7-2
J: TRBJ2-7
D: .